This T cell receptor beta chain is drawn from a study of T cells in tumors after PD-1 blockade. Study background: Excluded were patients with checkpoint blockade, immunosuppressants, or radiotherapy or other anti-cancer therapy within 4 weeks. Daily vismodegib 150 mg continued in a subset of anti-PD-1-treated patients. Mean per blood sample: about 100,000 templates (roughly 21,000-270,000), 36,536 unique clonotypes.

The CDR3 consists of 16 residues. V lost 5 bases and J lost 1; bases outside the gene matches: 4. Per germline, CDR1 LNHDA and CDR2 SQIVND (reference sequence). TCRdb keeps only in-frame clones here, not all; method: immunoSEQ multiplex PCR. The table records 23,000 or so clones, 82% of them present only once. Tumor or blood genomic DNA was sequenced, with inputs of about 616 ng to 6,004 ng. In its sample, this clone was seen a few times. This sequence was found in a human donor with basal cell carcinoma. The chain joins TRBV19 to TRBJ1-5, with TRBD1 matching over 11 bases. This specimen consisted of PBMCs, obtained after anti-PD-1 treatment. The CDR3: CASSARDRGSNQPQHF. In nucleotides, the CDR3 is TGTGCCAGTAGTGCCCGGGACAGGGGGAGCAATCAGCCCCAGCATTTT.